Listed here is a single TCR beta chain. It lacks a known antigen. One base away there is no much larger clone; base qualities are not given. This sample was taken from a study of T cell responses to AZD1222 COVID-19 vaccine (dated by TCRdb to the early 2020s). As for the study more broadly: AZD1222 recipients given second doses at about 4 weeks or at about 12 weeks were pooled, since spike-specific TCR depth and breadth were not found to differ between the two schedules. TCR sequencing was performed for fewer than 250 trial participants, of whom about 200 were given two doses of AZD1222 and approximately 25 were given two doses of MenACWY control vaccine. Trial participants were enrolled by age into 18-55, 56-69 and 70-plus year subgroups, with about 150, 28 and 57 TCR-sequenced participants respectively.

The sample's time point, from its label and the paper: baseline before first vaccination. Samples from vaccinated people were obtained from the UK trials COV001 and COV002, which included a single-blind randomized controlled phase 2/3 trial of AZD1222 (ChAdOx1 nCoV-19) in healthy adults. For TCRbeta chain sequencing, PBMC samples from trial participants were taken at day 0 and at day 28 after the second dose. From the germline V gene (reference sequence), CDR1 is LNHNV and CDR2 is YYDKDF. The CDR3 covers 12 residues, taking in both the cysteine and the phenylalanine. Here the CDR3 DNA is all that survives: 36 bases in frame from base 1. V is pared back by 6 bases and J by 5 bases, with 11 bases lying between the germline termini. The CDR3 regions of human TCRbeta chains were analyzed by immunosequencing. The study's own analysis went as follows. TCRs in the repertoires were matched against a reference library of SARS-CoV-2-specific TCRs that had been generated with the MIRA antigen-specificity platform. Breadth was defined as the fraction of unique TCRs that were SARS-CoV-2-associated. Depth was defined as the fraction of total T cells that were SARS-CoV-2-associated. Each spike-specific TCR was assigned to its reactive spike region and to a CD4 or CD8 class using the MIRA data. Log10-transformed breadth and depth values were compared by one-way ANOVA with Sidak's multiple comparisons tests. TCRdb re-hosts the immuneACCESS table, in-frame sequences only. Its copies lack some clones; in the studies checked, an unresolved V gene accounts for under half of them, and the cause for the rest is not known. Clonal size and the V and J genes are those of that table, whereas D and trimming came from the DNA. Recorded for this sample are over 100,000 clones; 86% of them occurred a single time. In total, the top ten clones hold around 12% of the sample.

Paper-wide results and their limitations: Reportedly, close to half of the unique spike-specific TCRs recognized epitopes lying outside the regions that are mutated in the B.1.351 and B.1.1.7 variants. The whole spike protein was spanned by vaccine-associated CD4 TCRs, and dominant responses were seen in regions 160-218 and 743-854. In the small 56-69-year group, the increase in depth fell short of significance, most likely because of low power. After two AZD1222 doses, both the breadth and the depth of spike-specific TCRs were significantly higher than at day 0 and than in MenACWY recipients. Because no samples from the day 14 peak response were available, repertoires could be characterized only after the peak T cell response. Only a handful of AZD1222 recipients were SARS-CoV-2 seropositive at baseline, limiting conclusions about previously exposed vaccinees. Participants were mostly white British and included more females than males, and it was suggested by the authors that clonal diversity may have been underestimated.

The V and J segments used are TRBV15 and TRBJ2-7; TRBD1 is perhaps the D gene, given 5 matching bases. The clonotype was recovered from an adult in good health. Sequencing used peripheral blood, obtained on day 0 of AZD1222 vaccination. The sequenced DNA: TGTGCCACCAGGGCGACAGACAACGAGCAGTACTTC. Its protein product is CATRATDNEQYF.